Listed here are 29 T cell receptor beta chains from one sample, sequenced in a study of blood T cells in healthy people across ages. A second roughly 7 to 12 cycle PCR used barcoded and J-beta primers. In TCRdb, the 5' RACE reads were re-called with MiXCR into one record per CDR3 protein. Found here are about 1,600,000 distinct CDR3 sequences, approximately 38% of them singletons; the top ten hold under 8%. The sequenced sample consisted of blood. The source of these receptors is a woman aged 18-29 years in good health.

This chain joins TRBV20-1 and TRBJ2-1; weak D call: TRBD1 (5 bases). Trimming removed 6 bases from V and 4 bases from J, with 19 bases in between. CDR3 length equals 15 residues. Germline V CDR1 and CDR2: DFQATT, SNEGSKA (reference sequence). CDR3 protein: CSAPRASSPYNEQFF. In nucleotides, the CDR3 is TGCAGTGCCCCCAGGGCCTCAAGCCCTTACAATGAGCAGTTCTTC.

The chain has TRBV5-1 and TRBJ2-1, with D unresolved. CDR1 and CDR2 from the germline V gene are SGHRS and YFSETQ. Trimming took off 4 bases at V and 6 bases at J, with 8 bases between the two ends. This CDR3 is built from 12 residues. Here the CDR3 DNA reads TGCGCCAGCAGCCACGAGGTCAATGAGCAGTTCTTC. It is translated as CASSHEVNEQFF.

V usage is TRBV3-1 and J usage is TRBJ2-1, with D maybe TRBD2 (5 bases). The DNA end is a closer match to TRBJ2-7, so the J assignment may be wrong. Germline lookup yields CDR1 LGHDT and CDR2 YNNKEL (reference sequence). This CDR3 region has 15 residues. This CDR3 reads CASSPTGGGYNEQYF. CDR3 nucleotide sequence: TGTGCCAGCAGCCCCACTGGCGGAGGCTACAATGAGCAGTACTTC.

This chain joins TRBV7-2 and TRBJ2-3; a possible D gene is TRBD2 (6 bases). V was cut by 5 bases and J by 10 bases, with 22 bases left in between. CDR1 and CDR2 (germline): SGHTA, FQGNSA. The CDR3 has 15 residues. CDR3 sequence: CASSLSGSLEVPQYF. The CDR3 region has the DNA TGTGCCAGCAGCCTAAGCGGGTCCCTTGAAGTGCCGCAGTATTTT.

CDR3 coding DNA: TGTGCCAGCAGTTTACCCTGGCGGGAGGGACCTAGTGAGCAGTTCTTC. Its translation: CASSLPWREGPSEQFF. The chain combines TRBV12-3 or TRBV12-4 with TRBJ2-1; TRBD2 matches at 9 bases. This CDR3 comprises 16 residues. V was pared by 2 bases and J by 9 bases, with 11 bases of the junction left unmatched.

The chain recombines TRBV12-3 or TRBV12-4 with TRBJ2-6; D uncertain. Trimming left V 4 bases short and J 19 bases short, with 11 bases between. The CDR3 consists of 10 residues. CDR3 DNA sequence: TGTGCCAGCAGTTCCGGACGGCTCACTTTC. This encodes CASSSGRLTF.

This clonotype was observed a handful of times. CDR3 coding DNA: TGCAGTGCTCTCCATAGCGGGGGGTACACAGATACGCAGTATTTT. It encodes CSALHSGGYTDTQYF. The chain employs TRBV20-1 and TRBJ2-3; 10 bases are a match to TRBD2. After removal of 5 bases from V and 2 bases from J, the junction contained 7 bases not matched to a gene. The CDR3 has 15 amino acids. Germline V gene lookup returns CDR1 DFQATT and CDR2 SNEGSKA (reference sequence).

The rearrangement uses TRBV25-1 and TRBJ1-2; no clear D gene. This CDR3 is built from 14 residues. Trimming removed 4 bases at V and 3 bases at J, with 12 bases between. Germline assignment: CDR1 MGHDK and CDR2 SYGVNS. The CDR3 DNA reads as TGTGCCAGCAGTGGATACGCGGGAGACTATGGCTACACCTTC. Translation gives CASSGYAGDYGYTF.

Written as DNA, the CDR3 is TGTGCCATCAGAGATGGACAGGGGGCTTCTAGCTATGGCTACACCTTC. It is translated as CAIRDGQGASSYGYTF. This rearrangement joins TRBV10-3 to TRBJ1-2, with 11 bases fitting TRBD1. The trim removed 6 bases at V and 4 bases at J, leaving 10 bases unmatched. Germline V gives CDR1 ENHRY, CDR2 SYGVKD. The length of the CDR3 is 16 residues.

The CDR3 DNA reads as TGCAGTGCTAGTAGTACTTGGGCCTCACCAACCAAAAACATTCAGTACTTC. Translated, it gives CSASSTWASPTKNIQYF. The V and J genes are TRBV20-1 and TRBJ2-4; no clear D gene. Trimming pared 3 bases from V and 2 bases from J, leaving 20 bases between. Germline-derived CDR1 and CDR2 are DFQATT and SNEGSKA (reference sequence). This CDR3 has 17 amino acids.

The V and J genes are TRBV25-1 and TRBJ2-7; 7 nucleotides line up with TRBD1. CDR3 size: 19 residues. Germline values: CDR1 MGHDK, CDR2 SYGVNS. V lost 4 bases, J lost 0 bases, and 18 bases stayed unmatched. The CDR3 DNA is TGTGCCAGCAGTGGCCGGACCCCCGGAAACAGGGGACACTCCTACGAGCAGTACTTC. Translating it yields CASSGRTPGNRGHSYEQYF.

CDR3 in DNA: TGTGCCAGCAGTTACCTATGGTCAGGGGGTGTCTACGAGCAGTACTTC. Amino acid sequence: CASSYLWSGGVYEQYF. The chain carries TRBV6-6 and TRBJ2-7, with TRBD1 matching over 7 bases. Germline assignment: CDR1 MNHNY and CDR2 SVGAGI (reference sequence). The CDR3 consists of 16 residues. The ends lost 2 bases at V and 3 bases at J; junction bases unmatched: 10.

The chain links TRBV20-1 to TRBJ2-1; tentatively, D is TRBD2 (5 bases). Matching the DNA end better, TRBJ2-7 makes the J call doubtful. Germline V CDR1 and CDR2: DFQATT, SNEGSKA (reference sequence). The CDR3 sequence is 13 residues long. The CDR3 here is CSASGFDYNEQYF. CDR3 coding DNA: TGCAGTGCTAGCGGGTTCGACTACAATGAGCAGTACTTC.

The gene calls are TRBV29-1 and TRBJ2-7; 13 nucleotides match TRBD2. Germline CDR1 reads SQVTM; CDR2 reads ANQGSEA. This CDR3 contains 13 residues. With V trimmed by 4 bases and J by 6 bases, 3 bases remained unmatched. This CDR3 is CSVGLAGGGEQYF. In DNA, the CDR3 is TGCAGCGTTGGACTAGCGGGAGGAGGCGAGCAGTACTTC.

This rearrangement joins TRBV6-5 to TRBJ2-2, with 8 positions matching TRBD2. This CDR3 region has 17 residues. Germline-derived CDR1 and CDR2 are MNHEY and SVGAGI. Germline trimming cut 4 bases from V and 0 bases from J; bases unmatched to any gene: 7. The CDR3 DNA reads TGTGCCAGCAGTTCCACACTAGCGGCCGCGAACACCGGGGAGCTGTTTTTT. Translation gives CASSSTLAAANTGELFF.

V and J are TRBV5-6 and TRBJ2-7; weak D call: TRBD2 (6 bases). The assigned J gene may be wrong: the sequence end matches TRBJ2-5 better. The CDR3 has 13 residues. The germline CDR1 and CDR2 sequences are SGHDT and YYEEEE. The CDR3 sequence is CASSFGGLETQYF. In nucleotides, the CDR3 is TGTGCCAGCAGCTTCGGAGGGTTGGAGACCCAGTACTTC.

This clonotype was seen once. Mismatch with germline at one junction end may stem from a read error. The J gene is TRBJ1-5, the V gene TRBV9; no firm D call. CDR1 is SGDLS, CDR2 YYNGEE, per germline. The CDR3 consists of 14 residues. The CDR3 protein is CASRTAYSNQPRHF. The CDR3, as DNA: TGTGCCAGTCGGACGGCTTATAGCAATCAGCCCCGGCATTTT.

The V and J genes are TRBV29-1 and TRBJ2-5; 10 nucleotides line up with TRBD1. This CDR3 is 13 amino acids long. Trimming at V came to 6 bases and at J to 5 bases, leaving 6 bases not matched to a gene. The germline V gene has CDR1 SQVTM and CDR2 ANQGSEA. The CDR3 spells CSVHGQGGETQYF. The CDR3 nucleotides are TGCAGCGTCCACGGACAGGGGGGTGAGACCCAGTACTTC.

This rearrangement joins TRBV7-9 to TRBJ2-1; 8 bases line up with TRBD2. After removal of 1 base from V and 4 bases from J, the junction contained 3 bases not matched to a gene. Germline lookup yields CDR1 SEHNR and CDR2 FQNEAQ (reference sequence). This CDR3 has 15 residues. CDR3 DNA: TGTGCCAGCAGCTTAGGAGGGACTAGATACAATGAGCAGTTCTTC. Protein: CASSLGGTRYNEQFF.

The rearrangement links TRBV20-1 to TRBJ2-1, with a weak D call TRBD2 (6 bases). The CDR3 contains 17 residues. CDR1 is DFQATT, CDR2 SNEGSKA, per germline (reference sequence). V dropped 0 bases and J dropped 4 bases, with 19 bases sitting between them. The CDR3 DNA is TGCAGTGCTAGAGATATGCGGCGGGGAACTACATACAATGAGCAGTTCTTC. The encoded protein is CSARDMRRGTTYNEQFF.

This clonotype was counted only a few times. The genes are TRBV28 and TRBJ1-6; 11 nucleotides line up with TRBD1. This CDR3 is 15 amino acids long. The V and J ends lost 10 bases and 5 bases, in that order; junction bases with no gene match: 7. CDR1 is MDHEN, CDR2 SYDVKM, per germline. Here the CDR3 reads CATGQGASDNSPLHF. Here the CDR3 DNA reads TGTGCCACCGGACAGGGGGCGAGCGATAATTCACCCCTCCACTTT.

V gene TRBV9 combines with J gene TRBJ2-1; 8 bases are a match to TRBD1. J lost 7 bases, V lost 4 bases, and 13 bases had no gene match. From germline, CDR1 is SGDLS and CDR2 YYNGEE. This CDR3 is 16 amino acids long. CDR3 sequence (DNA): TGTGCCAGCAGCCAAGATGGGCAGGGGGCTCGGAATGAGCAGTTCTTC. This sequence encodes CASSQDGQGARNEQFF.

In this sample, this clonotype turned up once. The CDR3 sequence is CASGPSGSVSAYEQYF. The CDR3 coding sequence is TGCGCCAGCGGTCCTAGCGGGAGTGTGTCCGCTTACGAGCAGTACTTC. The chain uses TRBV5-1 and TRBJ2-7; 10 bases line up with TRBD2. V lost 7 bases to trimming and J lost 4 bases; unmatched junction nucleotides: 14. Germline values: CDR1 SGHRS, CDR2 YFSETQ. The CDR3 loop spans 16 amino acids.

The V gene is TRBV2, the J gene TRBJ1-2; TRBD1 agrees at 7 bases. Trimming removed 4 bases from V and 4 bases from J; junction bases left unmatched: 6. The CDR3 totals 14 residues. Germline V gene data show CDR1 as SNHLY and CDR2 as FYNNEI. The DNA for the CDR3 is TGTGCCAGCAGTGTCAGGACAGGATTCTATGGCTACACCTTC. Protein: CASSVRTGFYGYTF.

This clonotype has a handful of counts. V and J are TRBV4-2 and TRBJ2-1; 14 positions match TRBD2. TRBJ2-7 matches the DNA end more closely, so the J call is doubtful. The CDR3 has 18 amino acids. The germline CDR1 and CDR2 sequences are LGHNA and YNFKEQ. The CDR3 loop is CASSQEGTSGSRWNEQYF. The CDR3 DNA sequence: TGTGCCAGCAGCCAAGAGGGGACTAGCGGGAGTCGTTGGAATGAGCAGTACTTC.

Concerning this clonotype itself: A much more abundant neighbour one base away suggests this may be a read error. The J gene is TRBJ1-2, the V gene TRBV7-2, with D tentatively TRBD1 (5 bases). CDR1 is SGHTA and CDR2 is FQGNSA in the germline V gene. This CDR3 spans 14 amino acids. CDR3: CASSPLDGDYGCTF. CDR3 DNA sequence: TGTGCCAGCAGCCCATTGGACGGGGACTATGGCTGCACCTTC.

This clonotype was seen only a few times. The V gene is TRBV20-1, the J gene TRBJ2-1; 8 bases agree with TRBD2. Germline CDR1 reads DFQATT; CDR2 reads SNEGSKA (reference sequence). This CDR3 contains 15 residues. The V gene end was trimmed by 5 bases and the J gene end by 5 bases; junction bases not matched to a gene: 11. The CDR3 nucleotides read TGCAGTGCTCCGGGAGGACGGCGGGGGGACAATGAGCAGTTCTTC. Its translation is CSAPGGRRGDNEQFF.

A few counts support this clonotype. The gene calls are TRBV25-1 and TRBJ1-2; D not certain. The CDR3 covers 14 residues. Trimming left V 1 base short and J 1 base short, with 7 bases between. Looked up from germline, CDR1 is MGHDK and CDR2 is SYGVNS. The chain's CDR3 is CASSESGSNYGYTF. In DNA, the CDR3 is TGTGCCAGCAGTGAATCGGGCAGTAACTATGGCTACACCTTC.

This clonotype was seen more than once but under ten times. The chain combines TRBV6-4 with TRBJ2-3; no clear D gene. Trimming took off 0 bases at V and 7 bases at J, with 8 bases between the two ends. The CDR3 runs 13 residues. From germline, CDR1 is MRHNA and CDR2 SNTAGT. The CDR3 coding sequence is TGTGCCAGCAGTGACTCGAGTCCAAATACGCAGTATTTT. It codes for CASSDSSPNTQYF.